The clone carrying this TCR beta chain was detected many times. This sample was taken from a study of early T cells in non-severe SARS-CoV-2 infection. TCRdb re-called the 5' RACE reads through MiXCR, storing one row per CDR3 protein. This table holds 95,000 to 120,000 distinct CDR3 sequences, 9.5% to 13% found once. CDR3 length equals 16 residues. Germline assignment: CDR1 LGHNA and CDR2 YNFKEQ. Trimming stripped 0 bases from V and 0 bases from J, with 9 bases between. The source of this sequence is an adult who was a healthcare worker with PCR-confirmed SARS-CoV-2 infection or an uninfected control (not recorded which). The chain uses TRBV4-2 and TRBJ1-5, with a possible D match to TRBD1 (5 bases). Sample: whole blood. CDR3: CASSQDQDTSNQPQHF. DNA of the CDR3: TGTGCCAGCAGCCAAGATCAGGACACTAGCAATCAGCCCCAGCATTTT.